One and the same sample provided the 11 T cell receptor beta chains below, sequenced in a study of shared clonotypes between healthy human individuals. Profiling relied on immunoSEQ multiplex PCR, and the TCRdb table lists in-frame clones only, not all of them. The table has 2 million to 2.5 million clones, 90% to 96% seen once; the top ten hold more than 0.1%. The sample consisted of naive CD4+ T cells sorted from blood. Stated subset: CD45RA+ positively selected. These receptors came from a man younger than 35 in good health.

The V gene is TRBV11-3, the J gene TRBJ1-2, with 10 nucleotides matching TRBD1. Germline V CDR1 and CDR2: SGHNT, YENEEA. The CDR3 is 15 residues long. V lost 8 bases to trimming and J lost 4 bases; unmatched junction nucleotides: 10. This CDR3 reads CASQRQGAFGYGYTF. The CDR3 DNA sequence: TGTGCCAGCCAAAGACAGGGGGCTTTCGGCTATGGCTACACCTTC.

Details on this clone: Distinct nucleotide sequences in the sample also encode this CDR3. This CDR3 is CAISESSATNEKLFF. CDR3 DNA: TGTGCCATCAGTGAGTCTTCTGCAACTAATGAAAAACTGTTTTTT. The rearrangement uses TRBV10-3 and TRBJ1-4; D is ambiguous. Germline V gene data show CDR1 as ENHRY and CDR2 as SYGVKD. V lost 0 bases and J 0 bases, leaving 5 bases between the germline ends. The CDR3 totals 15 residues.

In DNA form, the CDR3 reads TGTGCCAGCAGTGATATTAGATTGGACAGGGGTTTTGTGAACACTGAAGCTTTCTTT. Translating it yields CASSDIRLDRGFVNTEAFF. J is TRBJ1-1 and V is TRBV6-1; 9 nucleotides align to TRBD1. Trimming cost V 3 bases and J 0 bases; bases outside gene matches: 14. The CDR3 length is 19 residues. Germline values: CDR1 MNHNS, CDR2 SASEGT.

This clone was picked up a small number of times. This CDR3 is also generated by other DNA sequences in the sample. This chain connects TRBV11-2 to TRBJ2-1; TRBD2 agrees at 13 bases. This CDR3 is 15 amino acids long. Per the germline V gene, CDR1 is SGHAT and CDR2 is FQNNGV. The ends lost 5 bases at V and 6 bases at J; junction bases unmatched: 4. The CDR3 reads CASSPRLAGGNEQFF. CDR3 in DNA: TGTGCCAGCAGCCCCCGACTAGCGGGAGGCAATGAGCAGTTCTTC.

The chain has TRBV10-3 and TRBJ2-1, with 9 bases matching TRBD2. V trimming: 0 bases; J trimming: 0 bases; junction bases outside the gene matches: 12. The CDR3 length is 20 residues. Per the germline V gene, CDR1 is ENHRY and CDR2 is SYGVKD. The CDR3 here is CAISESLGSGRISSYNEQFF. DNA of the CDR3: TGTGCCATCAGTGAGTCTCTGGGGAGCGGGAGGATTAGCTCCTACAATGAGCAGTTCTTC.

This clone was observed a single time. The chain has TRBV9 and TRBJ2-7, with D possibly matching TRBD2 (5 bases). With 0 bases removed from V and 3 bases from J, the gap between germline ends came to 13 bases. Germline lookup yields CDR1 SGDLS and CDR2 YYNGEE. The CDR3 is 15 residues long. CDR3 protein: CASSVGTGSNYEQYF. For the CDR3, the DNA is TGTGCCAGCAGCGTAGGTACGGGGAGCAACTACGAGCAGTACTTC.

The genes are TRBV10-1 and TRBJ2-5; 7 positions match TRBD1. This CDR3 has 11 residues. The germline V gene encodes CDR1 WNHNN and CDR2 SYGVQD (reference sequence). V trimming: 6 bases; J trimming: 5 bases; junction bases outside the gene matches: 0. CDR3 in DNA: TGCGCCAGCAGGGACAGGGAGACCCAGTACTTC. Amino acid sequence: CASRDRETQYF.

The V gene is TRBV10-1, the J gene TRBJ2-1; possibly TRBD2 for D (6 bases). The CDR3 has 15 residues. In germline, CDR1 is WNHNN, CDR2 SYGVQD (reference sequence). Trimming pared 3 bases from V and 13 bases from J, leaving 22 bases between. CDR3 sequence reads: CASSEYGGGISAQFF. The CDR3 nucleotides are TGCGCCAGCAGTGAATACGGCGGCGGGATTAGCGCCCAGTTCTTC.

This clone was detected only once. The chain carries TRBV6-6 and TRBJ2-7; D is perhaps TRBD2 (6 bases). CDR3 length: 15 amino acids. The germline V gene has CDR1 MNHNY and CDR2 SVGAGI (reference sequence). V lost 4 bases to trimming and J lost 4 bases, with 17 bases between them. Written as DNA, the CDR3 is TGTGCCAGCAGTTCCCCCGGGGGAGCGGGTTACGAGCAGTACTTC. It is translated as CASSSPGGAGYEQYF.

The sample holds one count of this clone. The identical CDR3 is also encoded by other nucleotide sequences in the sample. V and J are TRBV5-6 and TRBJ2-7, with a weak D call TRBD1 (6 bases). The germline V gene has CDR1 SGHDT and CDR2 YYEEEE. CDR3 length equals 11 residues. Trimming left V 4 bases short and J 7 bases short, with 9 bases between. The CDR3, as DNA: TGTGCCAGCAGCCTCAGGGGAGAGCAGTACTTC. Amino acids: CASSLRGEQYF.

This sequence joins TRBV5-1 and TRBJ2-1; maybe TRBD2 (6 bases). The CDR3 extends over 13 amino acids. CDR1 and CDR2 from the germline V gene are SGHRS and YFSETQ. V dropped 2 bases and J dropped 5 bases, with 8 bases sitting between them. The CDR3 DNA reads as TGCGCCAGCAGCTTACCGGGAGACAATGAGCAGTTCTTC. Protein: CASSLPGDNEQFF.